This TCR beta chain was found in a study of blood T cells in healthy people across ages. Worth noting for this clonotype: Its antigen is undetermined.

A J-beta primer mix and a sample-barcoded 5' primer were used in a second PCR of about 7 to 12 cycles. All samples yielded 2.5 million or more CDR3-containing paired-end reads. TCRdb re-called the 5' RACE reads with MiXCR, one entry per CDR3 protein. This sample has 800,000 to 1,300,000 distinct CDR3 sequences, with almost 25% found just once. Individuals who donated were healthy Caucasians from Russia aged about 6 to 100. This CDR3 has 13 residues. Germline V gene sequence: CDR1 SQVTM, CDR2 ANQGSEA. V was pared by 8 bases and J by 3 bases, with 8 bases of the junction left unmatched. Overall study results and limits: It was the long-lived donors that had more naive CD4+ cells and higher diversity than aged donors.

This sample also appeared in a second study, on T cells of mothers and their children. From that second work: Each child contributed 2.5 million to 3.5 million TCR beta CDR3 reads, while each mother contributed over 9.5 million.

The source of this sequence is a girl aged 2 to 10 in good health. Material: blood. V gene TRBV29-1 combines with J gene TRBJ2-3, with 7 bases lining up with TRBD1. The CDR3 nucleotides are TGCAGCACCCTGACAGGGATGACAGATACGCAGTATTTT. Its protein is CSTLTGMTDTQYF.